The rows below give T cell receptor beta chains drawn from one sample of a study of T-cell reconstitution after alpha-beta-depleted transplantation in children. Using its own MiXCR run on the PCR reads, TCRdb lists one record per CDR3 protein. The sample yields more than 500,000 distinct CDR3 sequences, about 10% seen once. The material sequenced was PBMCs, mostly from graft donor cells, taken 180 days after TCRalphabeta/CD19-depleted stem cell transplant. All receptors derive from a female patient between 2 and 10 years old who had a stem cell transplant for aplastic anemia, so the T cells may come from the graft donor. Both conserved end residues are part of each CDR3. D genes are given only for firm matches. Part of the rows lack a size; the others show once, few, many or a class for expanded clones.

>.|TRBV7-9|TRBJ1-2|TRBD1
TGTGCCAGCAGCGTGCGACCCGGGACAGGGACCAACTATGGCTACACCTTC
CASSVRPGTGTNYGYTF
>.|TRBV6-5|TRBJ2-2|TRBD1
TGTGCCAGCAGTTACTCGGGACAGGGTTACACCGGGGAGCTGTTTTTT
CASSYSGQGYTGELFF
>.|TRBV28|TRBJ1-4|.
TGTGCCAGCACCCCGGGTGGGGAGGAGGAAAAACTGTTTTTT
CASTPGGEEEKLFF
>.|TRBV4-1|TRBJ2-1|TRBD2
TGCGCCAGCAGCTTTCCGGGACTAGCGGGAGAAGGGCGGGCCTACAATGAGCAGTTCTTC
CASSFPGLAGEGRAYNEQFF
>many|TRBV25-1|TRBJ1-1|.
TGTGCCAGCAGTGAAGGCCCGGCGACTGAAGCTTTCTTT
CASSEGPATEAFF
>.|TRBV29-1|TRBJ1-2|.
TGCAGCGTTGATACCAACAGCTACTATGGCTACACCTTC
CSVDTNSYYGYTF
>.|TRBV6-1|TRBJ1-2|.
TGTGCCAGCAGTCCTCAAGGCTCCGCTAACTATGGCTACACCTTC
CASSPQGSANYGYTF
>.|TRBV7-9|TRBJ2-2|.
TGTGCCAGTGGCAGGAGCGTTACCTACACCGGGGAGCTGTTTTTT
CASGRSVTYTGELFF
>few|TRBV12-3/TRBV12-4|TRBJ1-1|.
TGTGCCAGCAGTTTAGGCAGGGGCCTGGGGTCACTGAAAGCTTTCTTT
CASSLGRGLGSLKAFF
>few|TRBV19|TRBJ1-1|.
TGTGCCAGTAGTATAGAGGGGATAAAGGGCGAAGCTTTCTTT
CASSIEGIKGEAFF
>.|TRBV28|TRBJ2-5|.
TGTGCCAGCAGCCCTATCGGAGCCCAAGAGACCCAGTACTTC
CASSPIGAQETQYF
>.|TRBV19|TRBJ2-1|TRBD2
TGTGCCAGTAGTATCGTGCGGCTAGCGGGGGCCTCCTACAATGAGCAGTTCTTC
CASSIVRLAGASYNEQFF
>few|TRBV9|TRBJ2-3|.
TGTGCCAGCAGCGTAGAGGCGGGACATCCAGATACGCAGTATTTT
CASSVEAGHPDTQYF
>few|TRBV7-9|TRBJ2-5|.
TGTGCCAGCAGCTTCACACTCCCGGTTAGCGGAAAAGAGACCCAGTACTTC
CASSFTLPVSGKETQYF
>many|TRBV3-1|TRBJ2-1|.
TGTGCCAGCAGCCACGCTAGGCTCAATGAGCAGTTCTTC
CASSHARLNEQFF
>.|TRBV19|TRBJ2-1|TRBD2
TGTGCCAGTAGTTTTCAACTAGCGGGGTTAAACAATGAGCAGTTCTTC
CASSFQLAGLNNEQFF
>.|TRBV15|TRBJ2-5|.
TGTGCCACCAGCAGAGATCCCCAGCCTACGGCAGAGACCCAGTACTTC
CATSRDPQPTAETQYF
>few|TRBV7-2|TRBJ2-1|TRBD2
TGTGCCAGCAGCTATCCCGTAGCGGGAGGGCCTTACAATGAGCAGTTCTTC
CASSYPVAGGPYNEQFF
>many|TRBV5-1|TRBJ2-7|.
TGCGCCAGCAGCTTGGGGCCGGGGTCCTCCTACGAGCAGTACTTC
CASSLGPGSSYEQYF
>.|TRBV7-2|TRBJ2-7|TRBD1
TGTGCCAGCAGCTTTGCGGGACAGGGTTCCTACGAGCAGTACTTC
CASSFAGQGSYEQYF
>many|TRBV5-1|TRBJ2-1|.
TGCGCCAGCAGCTCTGGAGATCCGGCGCCGGAACTATACAATGAGCAGTTCTTC
CASSSGDPAPELYNEQFF
>few|TRBV29-1|TRBJ1-2|.
TGCAGCGTGCTCGGAAGGGGGAACTATGGCTACACCTTC
CSVLGRGNYGYTF
>many|TRBV20-1|TRBJ2-5|.
TGCAGTGCTAGCGGGAGAGTCTTTAAGCAAGAGACCCAGTACTTC
CSASGRVFKQETQYF
>.|TRBV6-1|TRBJ2-1|TRBD2
TGTGCCAGCAGTGAAAGTGTGGGGGGGAATGAGCAGTTCTTC
CASSESVGGNEQFF
>.|TRBV24-1|TRBJ2-2|.
TGTGCCACCAGTGATGCCGAGGGGCACACCTGGGGAGCCGGGGAGCTGTTTTTT
CATSDAEGHTWGAGELFF
>.|TRBV25-1|TRBJ2-3|.
TGTGCCAGCAGGGACAACCCGACAGATACGCAGTATTTT
CASRDNPTDTQYF
>.|TRBV5-1|TRBJ2-1|.
TGCGCCAGCAGCTTGAGTTCGGGACCAAGCTCCTACAATGAGCAGTTCTTC
CASSLSSGPSSYNEQFF
>few|TRBV5-1|TRBJ2-3|.
TGCGCCAGCAACTCCCCCTCAGATACGCAGTATTTT
CASNSPSDTQYF
>.|TRBV3-1|TRBJ2-2|.
TGTGCCAGCAGCCCTGGACTGGAGAGCGCCGGGGAGCTGTTTTTT
CASSPGLESAGELFF
>.|TRBV7-6|TRBJ1-4|.
TGTGCCAGCAGACCAACAGGGTCTTGGTTTTCGACTAATGAAAAACTGTTTTTT
CASRPTGSWFSTNEKLFF
>many|TRBV15|TRBJ1-2|.
TGTGCCACCAGCCCACGGTGGGCTGATGGCTACACCTTC
CATSPRWADGYTF
>few|TRBV20-1|TRBJ2-2|TRBD2
TGCAGTGCTAGATCTAGCGGGAAGAACACCGGGGAGCTGTTTTTT
CSARSSGKNTGELFF
>few|TRBV20-1|TRBJ2-1|TRBD2
TGCAGTGCTAGTGATCCTAGCGGGAGGGACAATGAGCAGTTCTTC
CSASDPSGRDNEQFF
>few|TRBV5-1|TRBJ2-1|TRBD1
TGCGCCAGCAGCTTGTTGGACAGGGGGCACAATGAGCAGTTCTTC
CASSLLDRGHNEQFF
>few|TRBV7-2|TRBJ2-5|.
TGTGCCAGCAGCTCCCCTGGGCTACTGTACCAAGAGACCCAGTACTTC
CASSSPGLLYQETQYF
>few|TRBV5-6|TRBJ2-1|.
TGTGCCAGCAGTTTGGGGCTTCCCTACAATGAGCAGTTCTTC
CASSLGLPYNEQFF
>many|TRBV20-1|TRBJ1-2|TRBD1
TGCAGTGCTTGGGACAGGGGTCCCTATGGCTACACCTTC
CSAWDRGPYGYTF
>many|TRBV7-2|TRBJ1-1|.
TGTGCCAGCAGCTTAGGAGTCTGGGGGGACACTGAAGCTTTCTTT
CASSLGVWGDTEAFF
>few|TRBV12-3/TRBV12-4|TRBJ2-5|TRBD2
TGTGCCAGCAGTTTTCAGGGAGGGCAGACCCAGTACTTC
CASSFQGGQTQYF
>few|TRBV6-1|TRBJ2-3|.
TGTGCCAGCAGCCGCAGTAGCACAGATACGCAGTATTTT
CASSRSSTDTQYF
>few|TRBV27|TRBJ2-1|.
TGTGCCAGCAGTTTAAGTACGGGAGTTAATGAGCAGTTCTTC
CASSLSTGVNEQFF
>few|TRBV27|TRBJ2-7|TRBD2
TGTGCCAGCAGTTTTGGGGTAGCGGGAGTGTATGAGCAGTACTTC
CASSFGVAGVYEQYF
>.|TRBV29-1|TRBJ2-3|.
TGCAGCGTTGGGGTAGCAGATACGCAGTATTTT
CSVGVADTQYF
>few|TRBV20-1|TRBJ2-1|.
TGCAGTGCTAGAAGGGGGGGGAGCTCCTACAATGAGCAGTTCTTC
CSARRGGSSYNEQFF
>.|TRBV11-2|TRBJ1-2|.
TGTGCCAGCAGCTCCCATACGAGAGCGGGCGTTATGATCTATGGCTACACCTTC
CASSSHTRAGVMIYGYTF
>few|TRBV4-3|TRBJ1-5|TRBD1
TGCGCCAGCAGCCAATTTTGGACAGGGGGCACTTATCAGCCCCAGCATTTT
CASSQFWTGGTYQPQHF
>.|TRBV21-1|TRBJ2-5|.
TGTGCCAGCAGCCCGAGGGGGCGCAGGGCCGTGGAGACCCAGTACTTC
CASSPRGRRAVETQYF
>few|TRBV6-2/TRBV6-3|TRBJ1-1|.
TGTGCCAGCAGTTCAACCCCCTGGAGCGGGACATACCTCGTAGGGACTGAAGCTTTCTTT
CASSSTPWSGTYLVGTEAFF
>.|TRBV7-2|TRBJ2-5|.
TGTGCCAGCAGCATCTTTGGGGTAGGGGAGACCCAGTACTTC
CASSIFGVGETQYF
>.|TRBV12-3/TRBV12-4|TRBJ1-5|.
TGTGCCAGCAGTTTATGGAGGCGGGGGGCGCCTGGCAATCAGCCCCAGCATTTT
CASSLWRRGAPGNQPQHF
>.|TRBV29-1|TRBJ2-1|TRBD2
TGCAGCGTTTTGGCTAGCGGGGTCAATGAGCAGTTCTTC
CSVLASGVNEQFF
>once|TRBV29-1|TRBJ2-1|TRBD2
TGCAGCGTTCGAACGGGGACTATGGGCTACAATGAGCAGTTCTTC
CSVRTGTMGYNEQFF
>.|TRBV9|TRBJ2-1|.
TGTGCCAGCAGCCCCGACAGGAGGGATGAGCAGTTCTTC
CASSPDRRDEQFF
>few|TRBV7-9|TRBJ2-2|.
TGTGCCTGCTTGTACCGGGACCGAGGGACCGGGGAGCTGTTTTTT
CACLYRDRGTGELFF
>.|TRBV6-5|TRBJ1-2|.
TGTGCCAGCAGTTACGGGGCGCCCTATGGCTACACCTTC
CASSYGAPYGYTF
>few|TRBV6-2/TRBV6-3|TRBJ2-7|TRBD1
TGTGCCAGCACTGAACCGTTTAATCCGGGACAGGGGGTCTACGAGCAGTACTTC
CASTEPFNPGQGVYEQYF